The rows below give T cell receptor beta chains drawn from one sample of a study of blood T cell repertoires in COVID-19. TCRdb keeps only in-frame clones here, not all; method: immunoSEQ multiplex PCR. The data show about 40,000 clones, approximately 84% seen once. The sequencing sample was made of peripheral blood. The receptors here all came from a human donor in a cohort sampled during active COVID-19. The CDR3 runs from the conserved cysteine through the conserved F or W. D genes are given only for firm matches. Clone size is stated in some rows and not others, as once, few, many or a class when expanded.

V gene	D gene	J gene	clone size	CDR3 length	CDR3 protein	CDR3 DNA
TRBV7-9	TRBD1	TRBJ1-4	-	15	CASRQGQGSEEKLFF	TGTGCCAGCAGACAGGGACAGGGGTCGGAGGAAAAACTGTTTTTT
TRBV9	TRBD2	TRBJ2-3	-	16	CASSVREGGGEDTQYF	TGTGCCAGCAGCGTTCGAGAGGGCGGGGGGGAAGATACGCAGTATTTT
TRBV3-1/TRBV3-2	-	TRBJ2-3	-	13	CASKVSGTDTQYF	TGTGCCAGCAAAGTAAGCGGCACAGATACGCAGTATTTT
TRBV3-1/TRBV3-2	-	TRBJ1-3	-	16	CASSQPLTGIGNTIYF	TGTGCCAGCAGCCAACCACTTACAGGGATTGGAAACACCATATATTTT
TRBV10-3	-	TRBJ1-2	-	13	CAISEQELYGYTF	TGTGCCATCAGTGAACAGGAACTCTATGGCTACACCTTC
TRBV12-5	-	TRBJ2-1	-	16	CASGTPGTLGLGEQFF	TGTGCTAGTGGTACTCCCGGGACTCTGGGGCTCGGTGAGCAGTTCTTC
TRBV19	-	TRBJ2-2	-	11	CASSTSGELFF	TGTGCCAGTAGTACGTCCGGGGAGCTGTTTTTT
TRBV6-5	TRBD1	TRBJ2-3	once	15	CASSYSGQGTDTQYF	TGTGCCAGCAGTTACTCTGGACAGGGGACAGATACGCAGTATTTT
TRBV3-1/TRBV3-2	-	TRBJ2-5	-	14	CASSQGTAQETQYF	TGTGCCAGCAGCCAAGGCACAGCCCAAGAGACCCAGTACTTC
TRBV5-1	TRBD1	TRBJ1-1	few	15	CASSEGRGHGGEAFF	TGCGCCAGTTCCGAAGGCAGGGGGCACGGTGGTGAAGCTTTCTTT
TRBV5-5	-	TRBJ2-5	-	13	CASSLGREETQYF	TGTGCCAGCAGCTTGGGGAGGGAAGAGACCCAGTACTTC
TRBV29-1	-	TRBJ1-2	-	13	CSVEGGRNYGYTF	TGCAGCGTTGAAGGGGGGCGGAACTATGGCTACACCTTC
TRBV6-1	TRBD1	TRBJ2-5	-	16	CASSEGTGGPRETQYF	TGTGCCAGCAGTGAAGGGACAGGGGGCCCCCGGGAGACCCAGTACTTC
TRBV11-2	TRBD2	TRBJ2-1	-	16	CASSPLTSGGRNEQFF	TGTGCCAGCAGCCCCTTGACTAGCGGGGGGAGAAATGAGCAGTTCTTC
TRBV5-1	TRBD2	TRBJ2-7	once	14	CASTRVAGTDEQYF	TGCGCCAGCACGCGGGTAGCGGGGACGGACGAGCAGTACTTC
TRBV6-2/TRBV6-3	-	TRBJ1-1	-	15	CASSMGRGSRAEAFF	TGTGCCAGCAGCATGGGACGGGGGAGTCGGGCTGAAGCTTTCTTT
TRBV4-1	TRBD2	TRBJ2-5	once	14	CASSPLAGRETQYF	TGCGCCAGCAGCCCCCTAGCGGGGAGGGAGACCCAGTACTTC
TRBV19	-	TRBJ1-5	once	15	CASSMGRPERQPQHF	TGTGCCAGTAGTATGGGCCGGCCGGAACGGCAGCCCCAGCATTTT
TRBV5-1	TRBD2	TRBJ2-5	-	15	CASSLGGGGAETQYF	TGCGCCAGCAGCTTGGGCGGGGGTGGCGCGGAGACCCAGTACTTC
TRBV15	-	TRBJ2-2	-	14	CATSRDEGTGELFF	TGTGCCACCAGCAGAGATGAGGGAACCGGGGAGCTGTTTTTT
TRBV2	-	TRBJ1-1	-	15	CASRADMVGNTEAFF	TGTGCCAGCAGGGCCGACATGGTCGGGAACACTGAAGCTTTCTTT
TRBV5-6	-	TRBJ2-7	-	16	CASSLLQQGRTYEQYF	TGTGCCAGCAGCCTCCTACAACAGGGTCGAACCTACGAGCAGTACTTC
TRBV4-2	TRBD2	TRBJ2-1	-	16	CASSQEGSGGANEQFF	TGTGCCAGCAGCCAGGAGGGCAGCGGGGGGGCGAATGAGCAGTTCTTC
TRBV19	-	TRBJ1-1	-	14	CASSPQGGATEAFF	TGTGCCAGTAGCCCCCAGGGCGGGGCCACTGAAGCTTTCTTT
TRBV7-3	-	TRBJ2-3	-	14	CASSSWGLLYTQYF	TGTGCCAGCAGCTCTTGGGGGCTACTTTATACGCAGTATTTT
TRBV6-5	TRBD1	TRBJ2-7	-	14	CASGLGTAAYEQYF	TGTGCCAGCGGACTCGGGACAGCTGCCTACGAGCAGTACTTC
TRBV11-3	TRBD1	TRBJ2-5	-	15	CASSTGTGGTETQYF	TGTGCCAGCAGCACAGGGACAGGGGGGACGGAGACCCAGTACTTC
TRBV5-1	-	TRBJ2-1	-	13	CASSLGLYNEQFF	TGCGCCAGCAGCTTAGGACTATACAATGAGCAGTTCTTC
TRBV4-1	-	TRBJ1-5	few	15	CASSQESRNQRPQHF	TGCGCCAGCAGCCAAGAGAGCAGGAACCAACGGCCCCAGCATTTT
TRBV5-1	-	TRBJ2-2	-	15	CASSLGTRGTGELFF	TGCGCCAGCAGCTTGGGCACCCGAGGCACCGGGGAGCTGTTTTTT
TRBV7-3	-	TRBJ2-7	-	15	CASSLNGHSLGEQYF	TGTGCCAGCAGCTTAAATGGTCACAGCTTAGGCGAGCAGTACTTC
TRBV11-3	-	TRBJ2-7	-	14	CASSLGGQFDEQYF	TGTGCCAGCAGCTTAGGCGGACAGTTCGACGAGCAGTACTTC
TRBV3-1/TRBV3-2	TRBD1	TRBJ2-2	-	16	CASRDTGTGWTGELFF	TGTGCCAGCAGAGACACCGGGACAGGGTGGACCGGGGAGCTGTTTTTT
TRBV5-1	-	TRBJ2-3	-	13	CASSLAGTDTQYF	TGCGCCAGCAGCTTGGCGGGGACAGATACGCAGTATTTT
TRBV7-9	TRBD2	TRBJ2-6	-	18	CASSPGLAGGSGANVLTF	TGTGCCAGCAGCCCTGGACTAGCGGGGGGCTCTGGGGCCAACGTCCTGACTTTC
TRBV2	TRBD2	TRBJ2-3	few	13	CASRAGITDTQYF	TGTGCCAGCCGAGCGGGAATCACAGATACGCAGTATTTT
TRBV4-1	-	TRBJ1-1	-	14	CASSHQPRGTEAFF	TGCGCCAGCAGCCACCAACCCCGGGGGACTGAAGCTTTCTTT
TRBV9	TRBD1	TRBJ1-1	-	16	CASSSGTGGRNTEAFF	TGTGCCAGCAGCTCCGGTACAGGGGGCAGGAACACTGAAGCTTTCTTT
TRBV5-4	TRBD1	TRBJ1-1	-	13	CASRGGQATEAFF	TGTGCCAGCAGGGGAGGACAGGCCACTGAAGCTTTCTTT
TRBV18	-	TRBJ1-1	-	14	CASSPVQGVTEAFF	TGTGCCAGCTCACCAGTACAGGGAGTCACTGAAGCTTTCTTT
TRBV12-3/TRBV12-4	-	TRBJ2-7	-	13	CASRFDGDYEQYF	TGTGCCAGCAGGTTCGACGGGGACTACGAGCAGTACTTC
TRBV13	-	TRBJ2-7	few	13	CASSTSGLHEQYF	TGTGCCAGCAGCACATCAGGGCTCCACGAGCAGTACTTC
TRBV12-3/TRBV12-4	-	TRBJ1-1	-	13	CASSLYREGEAFF	TGTGCCAGCAGTTTATACAGGGAGGGTGAAGCTTTCTTT
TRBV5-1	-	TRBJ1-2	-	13	CASRPEGGYGYTF	TGCGCCAGCAGACCGGAGGGTGGCTATGGCTACACCTTC
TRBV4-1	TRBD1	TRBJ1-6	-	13	CASSQGQKSPLHF	TGCGCCAGCAGCCAGGGACAGAAATCACCCCTCCACTTT
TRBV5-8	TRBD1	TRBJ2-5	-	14	CASSSRTGTETQYF	TGTGCCAGCAGCTCCCGGACAGGGACGGAGACCCAGTACTTC
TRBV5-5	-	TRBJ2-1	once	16	CASSLVEGATYNEQFF	TGTGCCAGCAGCTTGGTGGAGGGGGCCACTTACAATGAGCAGTTCTTC
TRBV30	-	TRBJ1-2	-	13	CAWTPDSLYGYTF	TGTGCCTGGACCCCGGACAGCCTCTATGGCTACACCTTC
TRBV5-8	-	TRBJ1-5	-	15	CASSPLRGGNQPQHF	TGTGCCAGCAGCCCCCTCAGGGGTGGCAATCAGCCCCAGCATTTT
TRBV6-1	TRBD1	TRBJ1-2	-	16	CASSENQGESRYGYTF	TGTGCCAGCAGTGAAAACCAGGGGGAAAGTCGCTATGGCTACACCTTC